This T cell receptor (beta chain) was documented in a study of Graves' ophthalmopathy and Graves' hyperthyroidism listed by TCRdb under 2018. Context from the whole study: Stable hyperthyroidism was defined as no progression to ophthalmopathy within 18 months of follow-up. The study used TCR beta repertoire signatures to distinguish Graves' ophthalmopathy from Graves' hyperthyroidism and to predict progression to ophthalmopathy. In total, some 140 blood samples were TCR-sequenced: 43 ophthalmopathy, approximately 75 hyperthyroidism and some 17 hyperthyroidism-to-ophthalmopathy patients. To explore V-J signatures that separate ophthalmopathy from hyperthyroidism, a discovery set of about 100 patients was enrolled, consisting of 40 to 45 with ophthalmopathy and under 65 with stable hyperthyroidism. For independent validation, a separate cohort was made up of about 18 hyperthyroidism patients plus 17 patients who later progressed from hyperthyroidism to ophthalmopathy. In 6 or 7 hyperthyroidism patients, T-cell repertoires of thyroid tissue and blood were compared. Following sampling, methimazole starting at 30 mg daily was administered to hyperthyroidism patients, and high-dose intravenous methylprednisolone was administered to ophthalmopathy patients. On the study overall, not on this receptor specifically: Most of the expanded thyroid clonotypes with a frequency above 0.001 were also detected in blood, and it was suggested that the thyroid immune response may be reflected by blood repertoires. No statistical method was used to predetermine the sample size, and group allocation was not hidden from the investigators. In validation, the model predicted ophthalmopathy progression with 55% to 71% sensitivity and around 72% specificity; around twelve predicted patients were CT-confirmed with GO in a median of about 7.1 months. In cross-validation, the 13-signature model distinguished ophthalmopathy from stable hyperthyroidism with approximately 90% sensitivity and 81.08% specificity, while in the test set the corresponding values were about 79% and 69%.

From its cysteine to its phenylalanine, the CDR3 spans 14 amino acids. Kept here is only the CDR3 DNA, which spans 42 bases and is read in frame from base 1. The germline V gene yields ENHRY for CDR1 and SYGVKD for CDR2. V is shortened by 0 bases, J by 5 bases, and the region joining them spans 10 bases. Many counts were recorded for this clonotype. No cognate antigen has been identified for it. No much larger clone is present one base from it, and per-base qualities are unavailable. For repertoire sequencing, the TCR beta CDR3 regions were amplified from RNA transcripts. The first round of RT-PCR was done with HTBI primers and the Qiagen OneStep RT-PCR kit, and was followed by a second round of multiplex PCR, then size selection and purification. Sequencing of the libraries was carried out on an Illumina HiSeq2000 in paired-end mode with 100 bp reads. The paper's data handling went like this. Reads were processed with SOAPnuke, discarding reads with adapters, uncalled bases, mean Phred below 15, or no exact constant-primer or identifier match. COPE v1.2.5 was used to merge high-quality paired reads. Each unique nucleotide sequence was defined as a clonotype, and clonotypes were aligned to IMGT TRB V, D and J references with MiTCR v1.1. The analysis was limited to V-J combinations with a frequency above 0.0001, which together covered approximately 99% of the repertoires. For each V-J combination, a TCR clonal expansion and chaos score was defined as F50 clonal expansion divided by the chaos observed in the TCRdist matrix. Welch's t-statistics and random forest were used to reduce features to over ten V-J combinations, which were fed into a naive Bayes classifier. Thyroid-blood repertoire similarity was quantified with the Morisita-Horn index. The raw public reads went through TCRdb reprocessing: fastp at Q25, MiXCR clone calling, in-frame beta chains kept. For every CDR3 protein sequence, its rows merge into one entry that carries the most common genes and DNA. The V and J calls and clone size come from TCRdb's table, not from the authors' own analysis. The sample data list 1 million to 1.3 million distinct CDR3 sequences, and about 38% of these were observed just once. The ten biggest clones cover around 10% of the sample.

Patients with hyperthyroidism were aged 18 to 65 years, had been newly diagnosed, and had a disease duration of less than 2 months. Patients with other autoimmune diseases, uncontrolled infections, pregnancy or lactation were excluded. Clinical symptoms, serum thyroxine, TRAb, thyroid ultrasound and orbital computed tomography were used for diagnosis. Total RNA was extracted with Trizol reagent and quality-checked on an Agilent 2100 Bioanalyzer. This sequence uses TRBV10-3 and TRBJ2-5; the D gene is perhaps TRBD2, from 6 matching bases. Sequenced input: peripheral blood or thyroid tissue (not recorded which). This sequence originates from an adult man with Graves' hyperthyroidism. The sequenced DNA is TGTGCCATCAGTGAGTCGGGGGGTTCCGAGACCCAGTACTTC. Protein translation: CAISESGGSETQYF.